The clone carrying this TCR beta chain showed up many times. The record originates from a study of blood T cell repertoires in COVID-19. Looking at the study overall: PBMCs, B-cell-depleted T cells, or T cells were the source of the cDNA or gDNA that made up the material.

Method: immunoSEQ multiplex PCR; TCRdb's copy keeps in-frame clones and lacks some. The sample lists roughly 180,000 clones, roughly 85% seen once, with roughly 5% in the top ten. Germline values: CDR1 WNHNN, CDR2 SYGVQD (reference sequence). With 4 bases removed from V and 1 base from J, the gap between germline ends came to 8 bases. This CDR3 contains 14 residues. Seattle patient enrollment occurred during active infection, with longitudinal follow-up thereafter. The clonotype comes from a woman aged 45-65 years with COVID-19, enrolled during active disease. Specimen: peripheral blood. The V call is TRBV10-1, the J call TRBJ2-1; the D gene is possibly TRBD1 (6 bases). This CDR3 reads CASSAGQSYNEQFF. As DNA, the CDR3 is TGCGCCAGCAGTGCCGGACAGTCCTACAATGAGCAGTTCTTC.